A single sample is the source of the 25 T cell receptor beta chains below, sequenced in a study of T cell responses to AZD1222 COVID-19 vaccine. The repertoire was sequenced with immunoSEQ multiplex PCR; TCRdb's copy has only in-frame clones and lacks some. The sample consists of about 92,000 clones, 75% to 90% of them appearing once. This specimen consisted of peripheral blood, obtained on day 0 of AZD1222 vaccination. The receptors shown here come from an adult in good health.

This chain uses TRBV5-5 with TRBJ1-1; D ambiguous. V lost 5 bases and J lost 3, with 14 bases in between. This CDR3 comprises 14 residues. Germline-derived CDR1 and CDR2 are SGHKS and YYEKEE (reference sequence). The CDR3 DNA reads as TGTGCCAGCAGTTTGAGGGTAGGCGACACTGAAGCTTTCTTT. Amino acid sequence: CASSLRVGDTEAFF.

A single count supports this clone. The rearrangement uses TRBV9 and TRBJ2-7; D unresolved. Trimming shortened V by 2 bases and J by 6 bases, and 12 bases separated the two germline ends. The CDR3 is made up of 13 amino acids. Germline loops: CDR1 SGDLS, CDR2 YYNGEE. The CDR3 DNA follows: TGTGCCAGCAGCGTTTTCCCTGGGTCCGAGCAGTACTTC. It codes for CASSVFPGSEQYF.

The chain has TRBV19 and TRBJ1-5; a possible D gene is TRBD1 (6 bases). CDR3 size: 16 residues. Germline-derived CDR1 and CDR2 are LNHDA and SQIVND (reference sequence). With 10 bases removed from V and 6 bases from J, the gap between germline ends came to 25 bases. The DNA for the CDR3 is TGTGCCACAAAGAGAACCGGGACAAGTGGAGGTCAGCCCCAGCATTTT. Translated, it gives CATKRTGTSGGQPQHF.

The chain joins TRBV18 to TRBJ2-7; D perhaps matches TRBD2 (6 bases). The CDR3 spans 14 residues. Trimming left V 0 bases short and J 4 bases short, with 10 bases between. The V gene's germline CDR1 is KGHSH and CDR2 LQKENI. CDR3 nucleotide sequence: TGTGCCAGCTCACCACCCCCGGAGGGTTACGAGCAGTACTTC. Its translation: CASSPPPEGYEQYF.

The chain joins TRBV7-8 to TRBJ1-5, with TRBD1 as a possible D gene (5 bases). The CDR3 extends over 14 amino acids. Trimming removed 3 bases from V and 3 bases from J, with 9 bases in between. In germline, CDR1 is SGHVS, CDR2 FQNEAQ. The CDR3 DNA sequence: TGTGCCAGCAGCTTCCCGGGACCCAATCAGCCCCAGCATTTT. Translated, it gives CASSFPGPNQPQHF. The whole variable domain, filled in from reference TRBV7-8 and TRBJ1-5, reads GAGVSQSPRYKVAKRGQDVALRCDPISGHVSLFWYQQALGQGPEFLTYFQNEAQLDKSGLPSDRFFAERPEGSVSTLKIQRTQQEDSAVYLCASSFPGPNQPQHFGDGTRLSIL.

The CDR3 loop reads CSALRPESNTEAFF. In nucleotides, the CDR3 is TGCAGCGCCCTACGCCCCGAGTCGAACACTGAAGCTTTCTTT. The rearrangement links TRBV29-1 to TRBJ1-1; D is unresolved. V was shortened by 7 bases and J by 1 base, with 16 bases between the two germline ends. Per germline, CDR1 SQVTM and CDR2 ANQGSEA. This CDR3 contains 14 residues.

This chain links TRBV10-2 with TRBJ2-5, with 8 bases that match TRBD2. The CDR3 runs 16 residues. Germline CDR1 is WSHSY and CDR2 is SAAADI. The V segment lost 4 bases and the J segment 2 bases; nucleotides outside the gene matches: 9. The CDR3, as DNA: TGCGCCAGCAGTGGGTTTCAGACTAGCGCTCAAGAGACCCAGTACTTC. It is translated as CASSGFQTSAQETQYF.

The genes are TRBV14 and TRBJ2-2; 8 bases are a match to TRBD1. The CDR3 length is 15 residues. CDR1 and CDR2 from the germline V gene are SGHDN and FVKESK. J gave up 7 bases and V 3 bases, and 7 bases lay outside the gene matches. The CDR3 DNA reads TGTGCCAGCAGCCACCTGACAGGGGAAAACGGGGAGCTGTTTTTT. This codes for CASSHLTGENGELFF.

This CDR3 reads CASSLGGGGDIQYF. The CDR3 DNA reads TGTGCCAGCAGCTTAGGAGGGGGCGGAGACATTCAGTACTTC. J is TRBJ2-4 and V is TRBV7-3, with D perhaps TRBD1 (7 bases). This CDR3 contains 14 residues. CDR1 is SGHTA, CDR2 FQGTGA, per germline. Trimming pared 2 bases from V and 8 bases from J, leaving 13 bases between.

CDR3 loop: CASSKGGVAGGPCNEQFF. The CDR3, as DNA: TGTGCCAGCAGCAAAGGGGGGGTAGCGGGAGGGCCGTGCAATGAGCAGTTCTTC. The chain carries TRBV21-1 and TRBJ2-1; the tabulated D call, TRBD2, remains unverified against the DNA. TRBV21-1 is a pseudogene. The CDR3 is made up of 18 amino acids.

The genes are TRBV6-6 and TRBJ1-1; D call uncertain. This CDR3 region has 14 residues. The germline CDR1 and CDR2 sequences are MNHNY and SVGAGI (reference sequence). The V and J ends lost 2 bases and 1 base respectively, with 8 bases between them. CDR3: CASSYSRGNTEAFF. In DNA form, the CDR3 reads TGTGCCAGCAGTTACAGTCGGGGGAACACTGAAGCTTTCTTT.

V and J are TRBV6-5 and TRBJ2-7; 8 positions agree with TRBD2. V gave up 6 bases and J gave up 9 bases; unmatched junction bases: 16. From germline, CDR1 is MNHEY and CDR2 SVGAGI. The length of the CDR3 is 15 residues. This CDR3 is CASSSPRSGRNVQYF. The DNA for the CDR3 is TGTGCCAGCAGCTCACCCAGGAGCGGGAGAAATGTGCAGTACTTC.

This chain links TRBV5-3 with TRBJ1-2; possible D gene TRBD1, 6 bases. TRBV5-3 is given ORF status, its function remaining uncertain. V was shortened by 4 bases and J by 4 bases, with 17 bases between the two germline ends. This CDR3 comprises 15 residues. The CDR3 DNA sequence: TGTGCCAGAAGCCTGGACAGCACCAAAATCTATGGCTACACCTTC. It codes for CARSLDSTKIYGYTF.

This clone was counted only a few times. The CDR3 DNA reads TGTGCCAGCTCACCATCAGCAGGGACAGAGCAGTACTTC. This translates into CASSPSAGTEQYF. The chain recombines TRBV18 with TRBJ2-7; weak D call: TRBD1 (6 bases). The ends were cut back, 2 bases at V and 7 bases at J, with 12 bases in the middle. Germline CDR1 reads KGHSH; CDR2 reads LQKENI. CDR3 length equals 13 residues. The variable domain in full, with the rest retrieved from reference TRBV18 and TRBJ2-7, is NAGVMQNPRHLVRRRGQEARLRCSPMKGHSHVYWYRQLPEEGLKFMVYLQKENIIDESGMPKERFSAEFPKEGPSILRIQQVVRGDSAAYFCASSPSAGTEQYFGPGTRLTVT.

V is TRBV19 and J is TRBJ2-5; D is possibly TRBD1 or TRBD2 (5 bases each). The CDR3 is made up of 15 amino acids. The V and J ends lost 1 base and 5 bases respectively, with 14 bases between them. Germline lookup yields CDR1 LNHDA and CDR2 SQIVND (reference sequence). The DNA of the CDR3 is TGTGCCAGTAGTATAGCGAGGGGTCGAGGGGAGACCCAGTACTTC. Residues: CASSIARGRGETQYF.

This chain joins TRBV7-2 and TRBJ2-7; no clear D. The CDR3 loop spans 12 amino acids. The V end was cut by 2 bases, the J end by 6 bases, with 8 bases between. The germline V gene has CDR1 SGHTA and CDR2 FQGNSA. In DNA form, the CDR3 reads TGTGCCAGCAGCTTATCGAGGATCGAGCAGTACTTC. Translated: CASSLSRIEQYF.

The chain is built from TRBV19 and TRBJ2-4; D is unclear. Per the germline V gene, CDR1 is LNHDA and CDR2 is SQIVND (reference sequence). The CDR3 consists of 14 residues. Between the trimmed V and J ends, which lost 0 bases and 1 base, there was a span of 4 bases. DNA for the CDR3: TGTGCCAGTAGTATAGATTCGGCCAAAAACATTCAGTACTTC. It yields the protein CASSIDSAKNIQYF.

The chain joins TRBV19 to TRBJ1-5, with 7 bases matching TRBD1. Per germline, CDR1 LNHDA and CDR2 SQIVND (reference sequence). This CDR3 contains 16 residues. V lost 2 bases and J lost 1; bases outside the gene matches: 5. The CDR3 nucleotides are TGTGCCAGTAGTATACCAAAGGGGGCAAGCAATCAGCCCCAGCATTTT. It codes for CASSIPKGASNQPQHF.

This chain connects TRBV7-2 to TRBJ2-1; D is unresolved. The length of the CDR3 is 15 residues. The germline V gene encodes CDR1 SGHTA and CDR2 FQGNSA. V shed 5 bases and J shed 6 bases, with 17 bases lying between them. In DNA form, the CDR3 reads TGTGCCAGCAGCCCCCGCCGGCTGGAGAGCAATGAGCAGTTCTTC. It specifies CASSPRRLESNEQFF.

This rearrangement joins TRBV7-9 to TRBJ1-5, with no clear D. Germline CDR1 is SEHNR and CDR2 is FQNEAQ (reference sequence). This CDR3 spans 16 amino acids. Trimming pared 5 bases from V and 0 bases from J, leaving 14 bases between. CDR3 loop: CASSPAGVNSNQPQHF. Written as DNA, the CDR3 is TGTGCCAGCAGCCCAGCCGGAGTGAATAGCAATCAGCCCCAGCATTTT.

The V call is TRBV5-4, the J call TRBJ2-7; 7 bases agree with TRBD1. CDR1 SGHNT and CDR2 YYREEE come from the germline V gene (reference sequence). The CDR3 is 14 residues long. J lost 4 bases, V lost 4 bases, and 8 bases had no gene match. The CDR3 nucleotides are TGTGCCAGCAGCCCAGGGGGACAGAAGTACGAGCAGTACTTC. It codes for CASSPGGQKYEQYF.

This chain uses TRBV19 with TRBJ2-3; D may be TRBD2 (6 bases). V was clipped by 1 base and J by 2 bases, with 13 bases between them. CDR3 length: 16 residues. Germline V CDR1 and CDR2: LNHDA, SQIVND (reference sequence). CDR3 sequence reads: CASSIGVAVLTDTQYF. The CDR3 DNA reads TGTGCCAGTAGTATAGGGGTAGCGGTACTCACAGATACGCAGTATTTT. The full variable domain, rest sourced from reference TRBV19 and TRBJ2-3, is DGGITQSPKYLFRKEGQNVTLSCEQNLNHDAMYWYRQDPGQGLRLIYYSQIVNDFQKGDIAEGYSVSREKKESFPLTVTSAQKNPTAFYLCASSIGVAVLTDTQYFGPGTRLTVL.

The CDR3 nucleotides read TGTGCCAGCACAATAGCGGGAGGGCGCCAAGAGACCCAGTACTTC. Amino acids: CASTIAGGRQETQYF. J is TRBJ2-5 and V is TRBV6-4; 11 bases align to TRBD2. The V segment lost 7 bases and the J segment 1 base; nucleotides outside the gene matches: 5. Germline V gene sequence: CDR1 MRHNA, CDR2 SNTAGT. The CDR3 sequence is 15 residues long.

As DNA, the CDR3 is TGTGCCAGCAGCTCCCTTGGCGGGAGAGTCTACAATGAGCAGTTCTTC. This gives the protein CASSSLGGRVYNEQFF. The J gene is TRBJ2-1, the V gene TRBV7-3; 7 bases map to TRBD2. The germline V gene encodes CDR1 SGHTA and CDR2 FQGTGA. The CDR3 is 16 amino acids. V was pared by 4 bases and J by 3 bases, with 9 bases of the junction left unmatched.

The V gene is TRBV7-8, the J gene TRBJ1-2, with TRBD1 as a possible D gene (6 bases). Trimming shortened V by 2 bases and J by 7 bases, and 11 bases separated the two germline ends. This CDR3 is 13 amino acids long. Looked up from germline, CDR1 is SGHVS and CDR2 is FQNEAQ. The CDR3, as DNA: TGTGCCAGCAGCTTATCGGGGGGCGGTGGCTACACCTTC. This sequence encodes CASSLSGGGGYTF. Filled out from reference TRBV7-8 and TRBJ1-2, the complete variable domain reads GAGVSQSPRYKVAKRGQDVALRCDPISGHVSLFWYQQALGQGPEFLTYFQNEAQLDKSGLPSDRFFAERPEGSVSTLKIQRTQQEDSAVYLCASSLSGGGGYTFGSGTRLTVV.